Reported below is one T cell receptor (beta chain). What it binds is unknown. This sample is part of a study of metastatic and nonmetastatic thyroid tumors. Study information: Repertoires were compared across blood and tumor or nodule tissue from malignant and benign thyroid patients.

Among the patients, none had received any treatment before thyroid surgery. Findings and limits, study-wide: According to reports, the diversity of TCR beta was significantly higher in malignant thyroid tumors than in benign nodules, and this held in both blood and tumor samples.

J was trimmed by 7 bases and V by 1 base; bases with no gene match: 7. The CDR3 extends over 15 amino acids. CDR1 and CDR2 from the germline V gene are MGHDK and SYGVNS. Original methodology: To classify distant metastasis in papillary thyroid cancer, a model was built from CDR3 differences across clinicopathological groups. TCRdb reassembled clones from the PCR reads with MiXCR. Here the V and J calls rest on TCRdb's processing, not on the authors' analysis. The data hold some 16,000 clones, with roughly 26% observed a single time. The gene calls are TRBV25-1 and TRBJ2-7, with 10 bases lining up with TRBD1. Sequenced material: tumor tissue. The TCR was taken from a male donor with papillary thyroid cancer or a benign thyroid nodule (not recorded which). Some clones in this sample may be carry-over from other donors' samples. CDR3 nucleotides: TGTGCCAGCAGTGAATGGGACAGGGGATGGTGGGAGCAGTACTTC. Protein: CASSEWDRGWWEQYF.